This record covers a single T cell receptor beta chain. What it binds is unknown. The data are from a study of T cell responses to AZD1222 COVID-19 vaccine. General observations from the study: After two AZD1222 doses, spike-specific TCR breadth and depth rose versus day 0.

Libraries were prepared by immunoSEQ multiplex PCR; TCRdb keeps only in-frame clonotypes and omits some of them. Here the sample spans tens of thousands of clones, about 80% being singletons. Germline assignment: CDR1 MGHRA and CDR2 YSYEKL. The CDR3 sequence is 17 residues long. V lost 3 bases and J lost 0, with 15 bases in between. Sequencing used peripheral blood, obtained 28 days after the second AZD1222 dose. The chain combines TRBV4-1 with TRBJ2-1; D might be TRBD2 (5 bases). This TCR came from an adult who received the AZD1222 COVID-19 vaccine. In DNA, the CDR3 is TGCGCCAGCAGCCAGGGTATAGCGAAGAGCTCCTACAATGAGCAGTTCTTC. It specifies CASSQGIAKSSYNEQFF.